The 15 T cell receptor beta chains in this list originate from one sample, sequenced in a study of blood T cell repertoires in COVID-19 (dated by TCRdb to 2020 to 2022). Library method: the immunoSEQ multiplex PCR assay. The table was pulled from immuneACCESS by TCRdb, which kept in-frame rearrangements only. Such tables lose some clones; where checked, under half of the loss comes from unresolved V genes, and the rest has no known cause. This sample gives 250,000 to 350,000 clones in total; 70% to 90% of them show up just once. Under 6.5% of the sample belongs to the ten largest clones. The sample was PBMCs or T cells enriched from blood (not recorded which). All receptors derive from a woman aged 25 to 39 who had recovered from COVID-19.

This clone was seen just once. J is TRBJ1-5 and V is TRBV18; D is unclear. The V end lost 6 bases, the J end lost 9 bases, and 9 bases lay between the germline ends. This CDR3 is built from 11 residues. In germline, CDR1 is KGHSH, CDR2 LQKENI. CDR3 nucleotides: TGTGCCAGCTCCCTTCGGGGGCCCCAGCATTTT. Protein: CASSLRGPQHF. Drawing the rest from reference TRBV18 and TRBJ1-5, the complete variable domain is NAGVMQNPRHLVRRRGQEARLRCSPMKGHSHVYWYRQLPEEGLKFMVYLQKENIIDESGMPKERFSAEFPKEGPSILRIQQVVRGDSAAYFCASSLRGPQHFGDGTRLSIL.

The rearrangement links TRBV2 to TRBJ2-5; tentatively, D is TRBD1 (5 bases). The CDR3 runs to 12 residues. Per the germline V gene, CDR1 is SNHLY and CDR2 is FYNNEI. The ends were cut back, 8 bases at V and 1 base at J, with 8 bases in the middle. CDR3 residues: CASGATQETQYF. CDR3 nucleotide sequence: TGTGCCAGCGGGGCGACCCAAGAGACCCAGTACTTC.

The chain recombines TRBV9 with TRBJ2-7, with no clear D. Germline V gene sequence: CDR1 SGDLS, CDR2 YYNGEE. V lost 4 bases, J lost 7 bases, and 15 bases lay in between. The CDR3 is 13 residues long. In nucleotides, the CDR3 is TGTGCCAGCAGCACCCTCCAAACGGGTGAGCAGTACTTC. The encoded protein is CASSTLQTGEQYF. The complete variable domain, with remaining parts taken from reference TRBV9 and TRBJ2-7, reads DSGVTQTPKHLITATGQRVTLRCSPRSGDLSVYWYQQSLDQGLQFLIQYYNGEERAKGNILERFSAQQFPDLHSELNLSSLELGDSALYFCASSTLQTGEQYFGPGTRLTVT.

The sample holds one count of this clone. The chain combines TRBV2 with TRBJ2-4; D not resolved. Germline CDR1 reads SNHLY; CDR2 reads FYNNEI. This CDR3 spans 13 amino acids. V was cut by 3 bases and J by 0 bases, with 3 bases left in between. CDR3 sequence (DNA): TGTGCCAGCAGTGACCTAGCCAAAAACATTCAGTACTTC. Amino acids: CASSDLAKNIQYF.

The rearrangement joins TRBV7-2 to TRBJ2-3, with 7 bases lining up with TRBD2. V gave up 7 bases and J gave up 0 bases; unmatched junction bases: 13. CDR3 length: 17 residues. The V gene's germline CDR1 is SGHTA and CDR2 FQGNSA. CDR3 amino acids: CASTHGGSSSSTDTQYF. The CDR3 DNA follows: TGTGCCAGCACCCACGGGGGGAGTTCCTCTAGCACAGATACGCAGTATTTT.

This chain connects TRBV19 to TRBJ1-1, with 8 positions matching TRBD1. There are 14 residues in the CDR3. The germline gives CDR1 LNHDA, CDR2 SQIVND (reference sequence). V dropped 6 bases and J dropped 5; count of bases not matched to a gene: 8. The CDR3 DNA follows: TGTGCCAGTAGGAACGGACAGGGTGGGACTGAAGCTTTCTTT. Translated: CASRNGQGGTEAFF.

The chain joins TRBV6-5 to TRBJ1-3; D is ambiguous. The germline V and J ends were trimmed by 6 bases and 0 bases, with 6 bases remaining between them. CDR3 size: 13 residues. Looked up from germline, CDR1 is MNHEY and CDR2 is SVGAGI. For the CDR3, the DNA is TGTGCCAGCAGGAGATACTCTGGAAACACCATATATTTT. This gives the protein CASRRYSGNTIYF.

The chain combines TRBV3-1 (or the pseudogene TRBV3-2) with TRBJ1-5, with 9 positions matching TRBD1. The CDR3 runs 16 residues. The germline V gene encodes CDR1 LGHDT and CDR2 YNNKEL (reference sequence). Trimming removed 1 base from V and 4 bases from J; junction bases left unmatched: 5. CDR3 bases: TGTGCCAGCAGCCAAGGAAGGGGACAGGGTAATCAGCCCCAGCATTTT. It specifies CASSQGRGQGNQPQHF.

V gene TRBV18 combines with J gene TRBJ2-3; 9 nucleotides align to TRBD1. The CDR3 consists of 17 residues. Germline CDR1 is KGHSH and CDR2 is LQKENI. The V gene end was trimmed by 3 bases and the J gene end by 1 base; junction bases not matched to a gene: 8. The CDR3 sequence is CASSPFRRDRGTDTQYF. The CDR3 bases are TGTGCCAGCTCACCTTTCCGTAGGGACAGGGGCACAGATACGCAGTATTTT.

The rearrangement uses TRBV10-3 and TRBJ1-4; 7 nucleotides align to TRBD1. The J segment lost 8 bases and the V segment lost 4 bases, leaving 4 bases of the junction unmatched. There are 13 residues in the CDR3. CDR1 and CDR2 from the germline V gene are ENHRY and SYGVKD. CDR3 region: CAISGTGQEKLFF. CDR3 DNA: TGTGCCATCAGTGGGACAGGTCAGGAAAAACTGTTTTTT.

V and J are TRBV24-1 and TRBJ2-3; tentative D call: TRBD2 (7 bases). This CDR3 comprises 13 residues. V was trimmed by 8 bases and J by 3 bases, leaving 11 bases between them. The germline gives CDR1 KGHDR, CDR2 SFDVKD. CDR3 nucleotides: TGTGCCACCATGGGGGGGGCAACAGATACGCAGTATTTT. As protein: CATMGGATDTQYF.

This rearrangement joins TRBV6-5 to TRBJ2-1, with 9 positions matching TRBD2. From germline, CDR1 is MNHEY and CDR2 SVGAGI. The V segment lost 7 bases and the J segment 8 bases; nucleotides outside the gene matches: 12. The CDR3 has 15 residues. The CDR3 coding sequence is TGTGCCAGCACCCCCCCGGGACTAGCCGCTCATGAGCAGTTCTTC. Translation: CASTPPGLAAHEQFF.

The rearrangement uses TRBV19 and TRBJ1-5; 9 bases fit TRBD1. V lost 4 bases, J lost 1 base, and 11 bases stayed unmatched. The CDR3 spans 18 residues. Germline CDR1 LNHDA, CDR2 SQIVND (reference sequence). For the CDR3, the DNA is TGTGCCAGTAGTACCGGGACAGGGATAACCGCCAGCAATCAGCCCCAGCATTTT. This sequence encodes CASSTGTGITASNQPQHF.

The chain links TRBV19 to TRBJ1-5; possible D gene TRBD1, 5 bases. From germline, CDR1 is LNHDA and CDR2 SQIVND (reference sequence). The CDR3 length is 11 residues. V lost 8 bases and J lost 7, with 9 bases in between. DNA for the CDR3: TGTGCCAGTGGCGGGGCCCAGCCCCAGCATTTT. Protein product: CASGGAQPQHF.

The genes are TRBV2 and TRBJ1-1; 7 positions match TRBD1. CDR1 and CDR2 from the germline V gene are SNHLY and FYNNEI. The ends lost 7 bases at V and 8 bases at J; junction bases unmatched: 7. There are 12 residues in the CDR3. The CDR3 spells CASMTGYLEAFF. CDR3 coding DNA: TGTGCCAGCATGACAGGGTATCTGGAAGCTTTCTTT.